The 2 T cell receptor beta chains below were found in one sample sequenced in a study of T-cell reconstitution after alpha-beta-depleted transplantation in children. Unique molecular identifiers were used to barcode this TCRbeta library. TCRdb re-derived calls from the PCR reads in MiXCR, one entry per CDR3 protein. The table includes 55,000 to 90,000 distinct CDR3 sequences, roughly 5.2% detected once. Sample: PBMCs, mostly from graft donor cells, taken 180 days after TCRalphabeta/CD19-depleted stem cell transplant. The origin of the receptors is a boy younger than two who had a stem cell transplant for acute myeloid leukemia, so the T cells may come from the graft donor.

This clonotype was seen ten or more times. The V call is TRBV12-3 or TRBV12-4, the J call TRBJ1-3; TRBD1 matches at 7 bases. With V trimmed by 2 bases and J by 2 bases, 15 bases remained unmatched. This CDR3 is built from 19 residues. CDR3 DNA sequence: TGTGCCAGCAGTTTATCCTGGACCTCGGCCCAGGGGGCTGGAAACACCATATATTTT. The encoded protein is CASSLSWTSAQGAGNTIYF.

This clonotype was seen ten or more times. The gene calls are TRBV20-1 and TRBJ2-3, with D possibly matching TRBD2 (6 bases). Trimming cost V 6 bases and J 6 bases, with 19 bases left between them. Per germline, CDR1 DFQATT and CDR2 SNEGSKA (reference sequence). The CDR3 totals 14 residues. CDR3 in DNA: TGCAGTGCCATCGGGGGTCCGGTGGTGGATACGCAGTATTTT. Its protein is CSAIGGPVVDTQYF.